This entry features one T cell receptor beta chain sequence. The source of the sample is a study of blood T cell repertoires in COVID-19. Overall study: Acute and convalescent COVID-19 specimens originated in the United States, Italy and Spain. Sources were T cells, B-cell-depleted T cells, or PBMCs; the material itself was cDNA or gDNA.

Original processing notes: Amplification of reference gene primers provided the estimated nucleated cell counts. Assay used: immunoSEQ multiplex PCR; TCRdb lists only in-frame clones, some missing. V, J and clone size were drawn from that table, and D and trimming were deduced from the DNA. The sample yields some 350,000 clones, over 75% seen once. The study drew participants aged roughly 18 to 95 years from fewer than 30 US areas. CDR1 and CDR2 (germline): MDHEN, SYDVKM. This CDR3 comprises 15 residues. V shed 10 bases and J 5 bases; nucleotides not matched to a gene: 13. The clonotype was recovered from a woman under 40 who had recovered from COVID-19. This chain links TRBV28 with TRBJ2-1, with 8 bases that match TRBD2. The sequenced sample was PBMCs or T cells enriched from blood (not recorded which). The CDR3 region is CATYTIAGTDNEQFF. The CDR3 DNA sequence: TGTGCCACCTACACAATAGCGGGGACGGACAATGAGCAGTTCTTC. The complete variable domain, with remaining parts taken from reference TRBV28 and TRBJ2-1, reads DVKVTQSSRYLVKRTGEKVFLECVQDMDHENMFWYRQDPGLGLRLIYFSYDVKMKEKGDIPEGYSVSREKKERFSLILESASTNQTSMYLCATYTIAGTDNEQFFGPGTRLTVL.